Listed below are T cell receptor beta chains from one sample, sequenced in a study of graft-versus-host responses after intestinal transplantation. The protocol was immunoSEQ multiplex PCR, while the TCRdb copy is restricted to in-frame clones and leaves out a portion. The table has 20,000 to 30,000 clones, approximately 87% seen once. The sequencing used PBMCs, collected 28 days after intestinal transplant. These TCRs come from a human patient who received an intestinal transplant, so some T cells may come from the graft donor. The CDR3 runs from the conserved cysteine through the conserved F or W. Fields, in order: V gene, CDR3 protein.

v_call: TRBV11-2
cdr3_aa: CASSFSGRINEQFF

v_call: TRBV19
cdr3_aa: CASSPGTGYKQYF

v_call: TRBV28
cdr3_aa: CASSPSTGRGNTIYF

v_call: TRBV4-1
cdr3_aa: CASSRIANTGELFF

v_call: TRBV9
cdr3_aa: CASSVGGRAYNEQFF

v_call: TRBV6-1
cdr3_aa: CASSGGTGRDTEAFF

v_call: TRBV7-2
cdr3_aa: CASRGTGKETQYF

v_call: TRBV5-1
cdr3_aa: CASSLGPLGPNINPIRIYEQYF

v_call: TRBV4-1
cdr3_aa: CASSQETSAGDEQFF

v_call: TRBV27
cdr3_aa: CASSSTGGWGYTF

v_call: TRBV28
cdr3_aa: CASSLLPGTVLSGNTIYF

v_call: TRBV5-1
cdr3_aa: CASSAGLAGADTQYF

v_call: TRBV7-9
cdr3_aa: CASTLWGAAYSYEQYF

v_call: TRBV10-3
cdr3_aa: CAISEVRGGGLNTEAFF

v_call: TRBV9
cdr3_aa: CASTPKLAGGNGELFF

v_call: TRBV5-1
cdr3_aa: CASSLGQGAGQPQHF

v_call: TRBV2
cdr3_aa: CASSENRQYGYTF

v_call: TRBV27
cdr3_aa: CASRPGTVNEQFF

v_call: TRBV19
cdr3_aa: CASSTTGTGELFF

v_call: TRBV6-1
cdr3_aa: CASSLGGFGYTF

v_call: TRBV5-3
cdr3_aa: CARSWGLFSYNEQFF

v_call: TRBV5-6
cdr3_aa: CASSYPGGEQYF

v_call: TRBV6-5
cdr3_aa: CASSYEVATSNYGYTF

v_call: TRBV10-3
cdr3_aa: CAISEAGHVGTDTQYF

v_call: TRBV10-2
cdr3_aa: CASSELLAANTGELFF

v_call: TRBV14
cdr3_aa: CASSLGTSGSDEQFF

v_call: TRBV2
cdr3_aa: CASSLFQNTEAFF

v_call: TRBV5-1
cdr3_aa: CASSLEGLKNIQYF

v_call: TRBV2
cdr3_aa: CASSVLFQETQYF

v_call: TRBV15
cdr3_aa: CATRHSGGAEETQYF

v_call: TRBV5-4
cdr3_aa: CASSLGPLYEQYF

v_call: TRBV14
cdr3_aa: CASSQYGGVGNEQYF